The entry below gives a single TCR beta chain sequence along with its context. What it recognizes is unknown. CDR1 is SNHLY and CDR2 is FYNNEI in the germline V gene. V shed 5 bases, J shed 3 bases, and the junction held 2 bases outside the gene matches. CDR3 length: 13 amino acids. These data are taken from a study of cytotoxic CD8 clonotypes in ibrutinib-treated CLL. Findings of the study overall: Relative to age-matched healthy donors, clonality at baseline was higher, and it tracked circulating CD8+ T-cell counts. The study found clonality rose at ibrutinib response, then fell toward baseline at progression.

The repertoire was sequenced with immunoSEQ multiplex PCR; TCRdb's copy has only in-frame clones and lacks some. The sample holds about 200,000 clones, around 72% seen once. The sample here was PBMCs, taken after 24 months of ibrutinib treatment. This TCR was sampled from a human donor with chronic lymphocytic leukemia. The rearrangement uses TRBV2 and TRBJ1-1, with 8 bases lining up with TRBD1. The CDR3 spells CASSRDRYTEAFF. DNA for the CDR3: TGTGCCAGCAGTAGGGACAGGTACACTGAAGCTTTCTTT.